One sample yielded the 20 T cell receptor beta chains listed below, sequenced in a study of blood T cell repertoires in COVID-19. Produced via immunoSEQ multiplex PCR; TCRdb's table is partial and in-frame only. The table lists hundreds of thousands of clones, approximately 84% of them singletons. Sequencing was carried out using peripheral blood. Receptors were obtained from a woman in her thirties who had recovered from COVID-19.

CDR3 nucleotide sequence: TGTGCCAGCAGCTTATACTGGAACACTGAAGCTTTCTTT. Amino acids: CASSLYWNTEAFF. The rearrangement links TRBV7-3 to TRBJ1-1; D remains ambiguous. Germline CDR1 is SGHTA and CDR2 is FQGTGA. The CDR3 is 13 residues long. The germline V and J ends were trimmed by 2 bases and 1 base, with 5 bases remaining between them.

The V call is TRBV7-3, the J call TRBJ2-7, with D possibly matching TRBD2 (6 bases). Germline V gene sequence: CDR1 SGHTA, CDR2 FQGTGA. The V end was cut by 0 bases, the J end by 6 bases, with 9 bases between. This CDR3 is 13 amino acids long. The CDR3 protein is CASSLTTGVEQYF. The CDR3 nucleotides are TGTGCCAGCAGCTTAACAACGGGAGTCGAGCAGTACTTC.

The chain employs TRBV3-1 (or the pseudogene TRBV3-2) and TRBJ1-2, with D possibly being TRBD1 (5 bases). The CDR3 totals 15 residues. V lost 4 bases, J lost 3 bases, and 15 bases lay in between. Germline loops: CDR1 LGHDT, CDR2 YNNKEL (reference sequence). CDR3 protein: CASSPGLQGHYGYTF. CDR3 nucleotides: TGTGCCAGCAGCCCGGGACTCCAGGGCCACTATGGCTACACCTTC.

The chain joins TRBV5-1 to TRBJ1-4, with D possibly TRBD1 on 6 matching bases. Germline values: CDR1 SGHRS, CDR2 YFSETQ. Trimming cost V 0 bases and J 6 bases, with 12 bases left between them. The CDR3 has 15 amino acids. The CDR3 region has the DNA TGCGCCAGCAGCTTGGCAGGGGAAGTAGATGAAAAACTGTTTTTT. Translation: CASSLAGEVDEKLFF.

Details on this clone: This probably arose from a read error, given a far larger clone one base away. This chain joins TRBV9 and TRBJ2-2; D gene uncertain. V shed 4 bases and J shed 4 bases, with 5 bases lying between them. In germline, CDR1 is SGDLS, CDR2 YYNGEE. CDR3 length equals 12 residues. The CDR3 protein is CASSPGTGELFF. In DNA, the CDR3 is TGTGCCAGCAGCCCGGGCACCGGGGAGCTGTTTTTT.

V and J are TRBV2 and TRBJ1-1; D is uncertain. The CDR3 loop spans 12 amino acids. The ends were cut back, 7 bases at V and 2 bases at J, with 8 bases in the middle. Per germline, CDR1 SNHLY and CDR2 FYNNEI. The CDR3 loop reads CASILANTEAFF. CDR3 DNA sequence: TGTGCCAGCATCTTGGCTAACACTGAAGCTTTCTTT.

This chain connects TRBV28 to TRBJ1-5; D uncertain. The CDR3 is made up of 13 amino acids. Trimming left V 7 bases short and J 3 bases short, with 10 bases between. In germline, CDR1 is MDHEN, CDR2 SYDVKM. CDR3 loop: CASIRGVNQPQHF. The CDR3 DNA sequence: TGTGCCAGCATCCGGGGAGTCAATCAGCCCCAGCATTTT.

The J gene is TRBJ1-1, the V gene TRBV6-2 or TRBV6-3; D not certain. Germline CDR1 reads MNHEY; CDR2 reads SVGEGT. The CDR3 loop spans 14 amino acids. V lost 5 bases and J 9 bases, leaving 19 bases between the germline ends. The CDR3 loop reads CASSTPSLGRKAFF. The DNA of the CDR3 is TGTGCCAGCAGTACTCCGAGCTTGGGCAGGAAAGCTTTCTTT.

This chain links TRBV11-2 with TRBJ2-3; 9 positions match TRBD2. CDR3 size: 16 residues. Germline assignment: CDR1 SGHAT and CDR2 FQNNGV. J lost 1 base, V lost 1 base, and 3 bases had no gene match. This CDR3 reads CASSLGRTSGTDTQYF. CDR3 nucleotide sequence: TGTGCCAGCAGCTTAGGAAGGACTAGCGGCACAGATACGCAGTATTTT.

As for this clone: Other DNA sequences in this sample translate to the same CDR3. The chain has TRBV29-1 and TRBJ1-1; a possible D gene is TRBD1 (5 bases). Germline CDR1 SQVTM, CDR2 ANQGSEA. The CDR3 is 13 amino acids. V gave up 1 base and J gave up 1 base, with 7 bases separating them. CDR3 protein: CSVEADKNTEAFF. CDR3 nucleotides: TGCAGCGTTGAAGCGGACAAGAACACTGAAGCTTTCTTT.

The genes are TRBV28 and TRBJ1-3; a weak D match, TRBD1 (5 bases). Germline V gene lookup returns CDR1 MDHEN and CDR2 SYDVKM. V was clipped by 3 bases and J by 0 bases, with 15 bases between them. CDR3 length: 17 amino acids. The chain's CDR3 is CASSFPRGTASGNTIYF. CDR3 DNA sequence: TGTGCCAGCAGTTTCCCCCGGGGGACGGCCTCTGGAAACACCATATATTTT.

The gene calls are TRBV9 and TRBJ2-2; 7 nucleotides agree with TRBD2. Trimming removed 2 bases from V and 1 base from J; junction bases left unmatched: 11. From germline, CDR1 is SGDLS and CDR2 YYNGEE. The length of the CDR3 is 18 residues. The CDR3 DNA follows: TGTGCCAGCAGCGTCGAAGGTCTAGCGGAGGGGAACACCGGGGAGCTGTTTTTT. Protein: CASSVEGLAEGNTGELFF.

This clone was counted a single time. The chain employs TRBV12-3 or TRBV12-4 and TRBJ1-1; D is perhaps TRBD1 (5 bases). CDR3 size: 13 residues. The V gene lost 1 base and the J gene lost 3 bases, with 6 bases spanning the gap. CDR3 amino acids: CASSLGGDTEAFF. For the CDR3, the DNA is TGTGCCAGCAGTTTAGGGGGGGACACTGAAGCTTTCTTT.

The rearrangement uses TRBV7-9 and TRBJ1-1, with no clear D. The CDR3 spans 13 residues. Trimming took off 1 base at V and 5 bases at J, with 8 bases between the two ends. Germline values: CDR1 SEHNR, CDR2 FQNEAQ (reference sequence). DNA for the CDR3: TGTGCCAGCAGCTTAGTTTCGCAGACTGAAGCTTTCTTT. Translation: CASSLVSQTEAFF.

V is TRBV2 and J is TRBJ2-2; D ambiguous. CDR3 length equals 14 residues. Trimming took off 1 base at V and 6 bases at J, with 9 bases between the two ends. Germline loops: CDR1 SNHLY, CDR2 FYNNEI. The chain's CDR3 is CASSEDRGSGELFF. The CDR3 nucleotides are TGTGCCAGCAGTGAAGACCGAGGCTCCGGGGAGCTGTTTTTT.

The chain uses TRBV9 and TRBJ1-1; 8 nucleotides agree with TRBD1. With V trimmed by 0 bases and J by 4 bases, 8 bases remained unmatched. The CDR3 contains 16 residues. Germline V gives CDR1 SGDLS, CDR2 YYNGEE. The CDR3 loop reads CASSVGGQGVGTEAFF. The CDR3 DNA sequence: TGTGCCAGCAGCGTAGGTGGACAGGGAGTCGGCACTGAAGCTTTCTTT.

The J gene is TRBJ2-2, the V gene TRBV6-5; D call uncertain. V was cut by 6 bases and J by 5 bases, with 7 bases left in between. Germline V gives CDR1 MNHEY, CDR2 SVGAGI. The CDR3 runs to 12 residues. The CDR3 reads CASSLLTGELFF. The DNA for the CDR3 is TGTGCCAGCAGCCTTCTAACCGGGGAGCTGTTTTTT.

CDR3 protein: CASSEGQIYEQYF. The CDR3 nucleotides are TGTGCCAGCAGTGAGGGACAGATCTACGAGCAGTACTTC. J is TRBJ2-7 and V is TRBV6-1, with 7 positions matching TRBD1. Unmatched junction bases numbered 2, after V lost 3 bases and J lost 3 bases. This CDR3 has 13 amino acids. Germline-derived CDR1 and CDR2 are MNHNS and SASEGT.

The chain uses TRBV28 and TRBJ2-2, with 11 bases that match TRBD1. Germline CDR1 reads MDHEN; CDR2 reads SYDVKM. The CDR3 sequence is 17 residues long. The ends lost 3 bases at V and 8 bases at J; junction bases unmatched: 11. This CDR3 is CASSFLFGTGGSGELFF. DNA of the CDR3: TGTGCCAGCAGTTTTTTATTCGGGACAGGGGGTAGTGGGGAGCTGTTTTTT.

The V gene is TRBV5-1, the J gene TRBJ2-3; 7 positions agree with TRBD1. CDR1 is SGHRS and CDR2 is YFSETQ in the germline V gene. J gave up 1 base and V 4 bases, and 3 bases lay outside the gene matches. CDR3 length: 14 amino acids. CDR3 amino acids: CASSPGQGTDTQYF. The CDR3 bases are TGCGCCAGCAGCCCAGGACAGGGCACAGATACGCAGTATTTT.